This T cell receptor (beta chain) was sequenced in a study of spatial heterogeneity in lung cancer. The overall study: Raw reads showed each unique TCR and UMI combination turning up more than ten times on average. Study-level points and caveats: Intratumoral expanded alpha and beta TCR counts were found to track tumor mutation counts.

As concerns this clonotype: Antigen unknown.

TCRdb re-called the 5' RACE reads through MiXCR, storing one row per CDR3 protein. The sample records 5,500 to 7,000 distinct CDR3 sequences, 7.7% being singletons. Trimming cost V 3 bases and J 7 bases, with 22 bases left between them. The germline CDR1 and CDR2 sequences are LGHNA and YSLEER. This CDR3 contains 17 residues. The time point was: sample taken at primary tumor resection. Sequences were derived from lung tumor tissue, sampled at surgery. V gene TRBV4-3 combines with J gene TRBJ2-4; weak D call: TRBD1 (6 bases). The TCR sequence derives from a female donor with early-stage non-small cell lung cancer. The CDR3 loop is CASSQGIQGSRANIQYF. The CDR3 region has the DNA TGCGCCAGCAGCCAGGGAATACAGGGCTCTCGTGCGAACATTCAGTACTTC.